Detailed here is one T cell receptor beta chain. Its antigen is as yet unknown. The data derive from a study of identical twins. It was template switching that added a universal primer site, and there were unique molecular identifiers on the cDNA. TCRdb re-analysed the 5' RACE reads in MiXCR, keeping a single row per CDR3 protein. The data show more than 600,000 distinct CDR3 sequences, 18% seen once. Germline-derived CDR1 and CDR2 are SGHRS and YFSETQ. Trimming left V 0 bases short and J 4 bases short, with 7 bases between. The CDR3 totals 14 residues. Study conclusions and caveats: Within cord blood, abundant beta clonotypes carried fewer insertions, but memory repertoires showed no such trend.

This sample also appeared in a second study, on T cells expressing NK-cell markers. As that study records: Sorted CD3+CD56+NKG2C+, CD3+CD56+NKG2C- and CD3+CD56-NKG2C+ T cells supplied TCR beta repertoires.

The rearrangement links TRBV5-1 to TRBJ1-4, with D perhaps matching TRBD1 (5 bases). The source is a woman between 18 and 29 years old in good health. Sequenced material: PBMCs. The CDR3 protein is CASSLGGDNEKLFF. CDR3 nucleotide sequence: TGCGCCAGCAGCTTGGGGGGGGATAATGAAAAACTGTTTTTT.